A selection of T cell receptor beta chains follows, all from one sample in a study of CD8 T cells in Susac syndrome. A single record per CDR3 protein comes from TCRdb applying MiXCR to the immunoSEQ multiplex PCR reads. The sample holds 100,000 to 150,000 distinct CDR3 sequences; approximately 79% are singletons and the top ten take more than 0.5%. The specimen sequenced was CD8+ T cells from PBMCs. The receptors were gathered from a human donor with multiple sclerosis. Each CDR3 is given with its conserved first and last residue. D genes are given only for firm matches. Expanded clones are given a class, and other clones once, few, many or no size at all.

v_gene: TRBV20-1; d_gene: .; j_gene: TRBJ2-1; abundance: .; CDR3aa: CSASGSWNEQFF; CDR3nt: TGCAGTGCTAGTGGGAGTTGGAATGAGCAGTTCTTC
v_gene: TRBV12-3/TRBV12-4; d_gene: .; j_gene: TRBJ2-3; abundance: few; CDR3aa: CASSFSDTQYF; CDR3nt: TGTGCCAGCAGTTTCTCAGATACGCAGTATTTT
v_gene: TRBV30; d_gene: .; j_gene: TRBJ2-6; abundance: .; CDR3aa: CAWTSAGHEAGANVLTF; CDR3nt: TGTGCCTGGACGTCCGCGGGGCATGAGGCTGGGGCCAACGTCCTGACTTTC
v_gene: TRBV11-2; d_gene: .; j_gene: TRBJ2-3; abundance: .; CDR3aa: CASSPMEAVEDTQYF; CDR3nt: TGTGCCAGCAGCCCGATGGAAGCGGTGGAAGATACGCAGTATTTT
v_gene: TRBV6-5; d_gene: TRBD2; j_gene: TRBJ2-1; abundance: .; CDR3aa: CASSYAPGLADYNEQFF; CDR3nt: TGTGCCAGCAGTTACGCCCCGGGACTAGCGGACTACAATGAGCAGTTCTTC
v_gene: TRBV12-3/TRBV12-4; d_gene: .; j_gene: TRBJ1-1; abundance: .; CDR3aa: CASKENTEAFF; CDR3nt: TGTGCCTCCAAGGAGAACACTGAAGCTTTCTTT
v_gene: TRBV7-9; d_gene: TRBD1; j_gene: TRBJ2-1; abundance: few; CDR3aa: CASSFWTGENEQFF; CDR3nt: TGTGCCAGCAGCTTTTGGACAGGGGAAAATGAGCAGTTCTTC
v_gene: TRBV7-9; d_gene: TRBD1; j_gene: TRBJ1-1; abundance: .; CDR3aa: CASSHPGQGAEAFF; CDR3nt: TGTGCCAGCAGCCATCCGGGACAGGGTGCTGAAGCTTTCTTT
v_gene: TRBV11-1; d_gene: .; j_gene: TRBJ2-1; abundance: once; CDR3aa: CASSPRDTYNEQFF; CDR3nt: TGTGCCAGCAGCCCCCGGGACACCTACAATGAGCAGTTCTTC
v_gene: TRBV12-3/TRBV12-4; d_gene: .; j_gene: TRBJ2-3; abundance: .; CDR3aa: CASSYLLGTDTQYF; CDR3nt: TGTGCCAGCAGTTATCTGCTCGGCACAGATACGCAGTATTTT
v_gene: TRBV24-1; d_gene: .; j_gene: TRBJ2-1; abundance: .; CDR3aa: CATSGGVNHNEQFF; CDR3nt: TGTGCCACCAGTGGGGGGGTGAATCACAATGAGCAGTTCTTC
v_gene: TRBV19; d_gene: .; j_gene: TRBJ2-4; abundance: .; CDR3aa: CASSTDLAKNIQYF; CDR3nt: TGTGCCAGTAGTACTGATTTAGCCAAAAACATTCAGTACTTC
v_gene: TRBV15; d_gene: .; j_gene: TRBJ2-1; abundance: .; CDR3aa: CATSRGSLYNEQFF; CDR3nt: TGTGCCACCAGCAGAGGGTCCCTCTACAATGAGCAGTTCTTC
v_gene: TRBV5-1; d_gene: .; j_gene: TRBJ1-1; abundance: .; CDR3aa: CASSLRGVASRVTEAFF; CDR3nt: TGCGCCAGCAGCTTGAGGGGTGTGGCTTCGCGGGTCACTGAAGCTTTCTTT
v_gene: TRBV30; d_gene: TRBD1; j_gene: TRBJ1-5; abundance: .; CDR3aa: CAWSAGTGNQPQHF; CDR3nt: TGTGCCTGGAGCGCTGGGACAGGCAATCAGCCCCAGCATTTT
v_gene: TRBV12-3/TRBV12-4; d_gene: .; j_gene: TRBJ1-5; abundance: .; CDR3aa: CASSLGGGYNQPQHF; CDR3nt: TGTGCCAGCAGTTTAGGGGGCGGATACAATCAGCCCCAGCATTTT
v_gene: TRBV12-3/TRBV12-4; d_gene: .; j_gene: TRBJ2-3; abundance: .; CDR3aa: CASSLVSGPDRTDTQYF; CDR3nt: TGTGCCAGCAGTTTAGTCTCGGGGCCCGATAGAACAGATACGCAGTATTTT
v_gene: TRBV20-1; d_gene: .; j_gene: TRBJ2-3; abundance: .; CDR3aa: CSPKDPGSVPDTQYF; CDR3nt: TGCAGTCCCAAGGATCCCGGGTCCGTCCCAGATACGCAGTATTTT
v_gene: TRBV19; d_gene: TRBD1; j_gene: TRBJ2-1; abundance: .; CDR3aa: CASSIGGRGYNEQFF; CDR3nt: TGTGCCAGTAGTATAGGGGGCAGGGGGTACAATGAGCAGTTCTTC
v_gene: TRBV19; d_gene: .; j_gene: TRBJ1-1; abundance: .; CDR3aa: CASSISGGQLNTEAFF; CDR3nt: TGTGCCAGTAGTATTAGCGGTGGACAGCTGAACACTGAAGCTTTCTTT
v_gene: TRBV4-1; d_gene: .; j_gene: TRBJ1-6; abundance: .; CDR3aa: CASSQHIRAGSYNSPLHF; CDR3nt: TGCGCCAGCAGCCAACACATTAGGGCTGGCTCCTATAATTCACCCCTCCACTTT
v_gene: TRBV4-1; d_gene: .; j_gene: TRBJ2-7; abundance: few; CDR3aa: CASSPRGYEQYF; CDR3nt: TGCGCCAGCAGCCCCCGTGGTTACGAGCAGTACTTC
v_gene: TRBV19; d_gene: .; j_gene: TRBJ2-1; abundance: few; CDR3aa: CASSPQAYNEQFF; CDR3nt: TGTGCCAGTAGTCCCCAGGCCTACAATGAGCAGTTCTTC
v_gene: TRBV29-1; d_gene: .; j_gene: TRBJ2-1; abundance: .; CDR3aa: CSVGDHFYNEQFF; CDR3nt: TGCAGCGTTGGGGATCACTTCTACAATGAGCAGTTCTTC
v_gene: TRBV20-1; d_gene: .; j_gene: TRBJ2-7; abundance: .; CDR3aa: CSARAYIGTQGRERSYEQYF; CDR3nt: TGCAGTGCTAGAGCCTATATAGGGACACAGGGAAGAGAGAGGTCCTACGAGCAGTACTTC
v_gene: TRBV30; d_gene: .; j_gene: TRBJ2-3; abundance: .; CDR3aa: CAWSLLAGTDTQYF; CDR3nt: TGTGCCTGGAGCCTTTTAGCGGGCACAGATACGCAGTATTTT
v_gene: TRBV6-2/TRBV6-3; d_gene: .; j_gene: TRBJ2-2; abundance: .; CDR3aa: CASTGGENTGELFF; CDR3nt: TGTGCCAGCACTGGGGGAGAGAACACCGGGGAGCTGTTTTTT
v_gene: TRBV19; d_gene: .; j_gene: TRBJ1-5; abundance: .; CDR3aa: CASSIDGENQPQHF; CDR3nt: TGTGCCAGTAGTATAGATGGGGAAAATCAGCCCCAGCATTTT
v_gene: TRBV4-1; d_gene: TRBD2; j_gene: TRBJ2-7; abundance: .; CDR3aa: CASSPRTSIDYEQYF; CDR3nt: TGCGCCAGCAGTCCCCGGACTAGCATAGACTACGAGCAGTACTTC
v_gene: TRBV6-5; d_gene: .; j_gene: TRBJ1-2; abundance: .; CDR3aa: CASSYSGRIIYGYTF; CDR3nt: TGTGCCAGCAGTTACTCCGGCAGGATCATTTATGGCTACACCTTC
v_gene: TRBV9; d_gene: .; j_gene: TRBJ2-1; abundance: .; CDR3aa: CASSVGGDIDEQFF; CDR3nt: TGTGCCAGCAGCGTAGGAGGGGATATAGATGAGCAGTTCTTC
v_gene: TRBV6-5; d_gene: TRBD2; j_gene: TRBJ2-1; abundance: .; CDR3aa: CASSYYPTGTNNEQFF; CDR3nt: TGTGCCAGCAGTTACTACCCAACCGGGACTAACAATGAGCAGTTCTTC
v_gene: TRBV27; d_gene: TRBD1; j_gene: TRBJ2-3; abundance: .; CDR3aa: CASSLAPGTGLTDTQYF; CDR3nt: TGTGCCAGCAGCCTAGCTCCTGGGACAGGGTTAACAGATACGCAGTATTTT
v_gene: TRBV7-6; d_gene: .; j_gene: TRBJ2-2; abundance: .; CDR3aa: CASSADTGELFF; CDR3nt: TGTGCCAGCAGCGCGGACACCGGGGAGCTGTTTTTT
v_gene: TRBV12-3/TRBV12-4; d_gene: TRBD1; j_gene: TRBJ1-2; abundance: .; CDR3aa: CASSQAWEGAYGYTF; CDR3nt: TGTGCCAGCAGCCAAGCATGGGAGGGGGCATATGGCTACACCTTC
v_gene: TRBV6-1; d_gene: TRBD1; j_gene: TRBJ1-2; abundance: .; CDR3aa: CASSDWGTGDIYGYTF; CDR3nt: TGTGCCAGCAGTGACTGGGGGACAGGGGATATTTATGGCTACACCTTC
v_gene: TRBV10-3; d_gene: .; j_gene: TRBJ1-2; abundance: .; CDR3aa: CAIRVDRGYTF; CDR3nt: TGTGCCATCAGGGTAGACCGCGGCTACACCTTC
v_gene: TRBV19; d_gene: TRBD2; j_gene: TRBJ2-1; abundance: .; CDR3aa: CASSPAPGLAAYNEQFF; CDR3nt: TGTGCCAGTAGTCCCGCACCGGGACTAGCGGCCTACAATGAGCAGTTCTTC
v_gene: TRBV30; d_gene: .; j_gene: TRBJ2-4; abundance: .; CDR3aa: CAWSVGGDIQYF; CDR3nt: TGTGCCTGGAGTGTAGGGGGGGACATTCAGTACTTC
v_gene: TRBV27; d_gene: .; j_gene: TRBJ2-7; abundance: .; CDR3aa: CASSPRPPYEQYF; CDR3nt: TGTGCCAGCAGTCCCAGGCCCCCCTACGAGCAGTACTTC
v_gene: TRBV2; d_gene: .; j_gene: TRBJ2-2; abundance: .; CDR3aa: CASSMDNTGELFF; CDR3nt: TGTGCCAGCAGTATGGATAACACCGGGGAGCTGTTTTTT
v_gene: TRBV5-1; d_gene: TRBD1; j_gene: TRBJ2-7; abundance: few; CDR3aa: CASSLGQGARSYEQYF; CDR3nt: TGCGCCAGCAGCTTGGGACAGGGGGCGCGAAGCTACGAGCAGTACTTC
v_gene: TRBV7-8; d_gene: TRBD2; j_gene: TRBJ2-2; abundance: .; CDR3aa: CASSWGLAGAVTGELFF; CDR3nt: TGTGCCAGCAGCTGGGGACTAGCGGGGGCAGTTACCGGGGAGCTGTTTTTT